Below are 25 T cell receptor beta chains sequenced from a single sample in a study of cytomegalovirus exposure and HLA in healthy donors. A multiplex PCR was run with 60 Vbeta primers and 13 Jbeta primers. Sequencing was performed with immunoSEQ multiplex PCR; in TCRdb, only in-frame clones are kept and a portion is missing. The sample shows around 160,000 clones, about 71% of them seen only once. Specimen: PBMCs. The receptors derive from a woman aged 40 to 50 in good health and CMV-seropositive.

The sample holds a few counts of this clone. The chain recombines TRBV6-5 with TRBJ1-2, with 8 bases identical to TRBD1. CDR1 is MNHEY, CDR2 SVGAGI, per germline. This CDR3 region has 16 residues. With V trimmed by 0 bases and J by 3 bases, 6 bases remained unmatched. Written as DNA, the CDR3 is TGTGCCAGCAGTTACTCAAAAACAGGGGGGGACTATGGCTACACCTTC. As protein: CASSYSKTGGDYGYTF.

The chain links TRBV7-9 to TRBJ2-3, with TRBD2 as a possible D gene (5 bases). CDR3 length: 14 amino acids. V was clipped by 2 bases and J by 0 bases, with 6 bases between them. Germline-derived CDR1 and CDR2 are SEHNR and FQNEAQ (reference sequence). The CDR3 sequence is CASSLRTSTDTQYF. The CDR3 DNA follows: TGTGCCAGCAGCTTACGGACTAGCACAGATACGCAGTATTTT.

V gene TRBV15 combines with J gene TRBJ2-5, with D maybe TRBD1 (6 bases). The CDR3 covers 14 residues. The germline V gene has CDR1 LNHNV and CDR2 YYDKDF (reference sequence). Trimming cost V 5 bases and J 1 base, with 11 bases left between them. The CDR3: CATSQGTPQETQYF. In DNA form, the CDR3 reads TGTGCCACCAGCCAAGGGACACCCCAAGAGACCCAGTACTTC.

This clone was detected only a few times. The chain carries TRBV13 and TRBJ2-7, with a tentative D call TRBD1 (5 bases). CDR1 is PRHDT, CDR2 FYEKMQ, per germline (reference sequence). The CDR3 covers 14 residues. V was shortened by 5 bases and J by 4 bases, with 15 bases between the two germline ends. The CDR3 nucleotides are TGTGCCAGCAGCCCCAGGCAGGGTGCTTACGAGCAGTACTTC. Amino acid sequence: CASSPRQGAYEQYF.

The chain employs TRBV9 and TRBJ2-1; the match to TRBD2 covers 8 bases. Germline V CDR1 and CDR2: SGDLS, YYNGEE. After removal of 2 bases from V and 5 bases from J, the junction contained 3 bases not matched to a gene. The CDR3 has 14 residues. CDR3 loop: CASSVLAGNNEQFF. In nucleotides, the CDR3 is TGTGCCAGCAGCGTCCTAGCGGGCAACAATGAGCAGTTCTTC.

This sequence joins TRBV28 and TRBJ2-2; 7 positions agree with TRBD1. V shed 2 bases and J 7 bases; nucleotides not matched to a gene: 4. This CDR3 comprises 14 residues. CDR1 is MDHEN and CDR2 is SYDVKM in the germline V gene. CDR3: CASSLQGGGGELFF. The CDR3 region has the DNA TGTGCCAGCAGTTTACAAGGGGGCGGCGGGGAGCTGTTTTTT.

The chain is built from TRBV2 and TRBJ1-5, with D uncertain. CDR1 is SNHLY, CDR2 FYNNEI, per germline. V lost 4 bases, J lost 0 bases, and 10 bases lay in between. CDR3 size: 15 residues. CDR3 protein: CASSARGNSNQPQHF. The CDR3 DNA follows: TGTGCCAGCAGTGCTCGAGGAAATAGCAATCAGCCCCAGCATTTT.

As regards this clone: At one end, the junction sequence differs from germline, possibly due to a read error. The chain is built from TRBV7-2 and TRBJ1-2, with no clear D. Germline CDR1 and CDR2: SGHTA and FQGNSA. This CDR3 is 14 amino acids long. The CDR3 loop reads CASSLEVSDYGYPF. The CDR3 DNA reads TGTGCCAGCAGCTTAGAGGTATCGGACTATGGCTACCCCTTC.

The chain combines TRBV6-5 with TRBJ2-3; 13 nucleotides line up with TRBD2. The V and J ends lost 6 bases and 6 bases, in that order; junction bases with no gene match: 6. This CDR3 is built from 15 residues. Germline CDR1 MNHEY, CDR2 SVGAGI. The CDR3 DNA follows: TGTGCCAGCAGCACCGGGACTAGCGGGGTGGATACGCAGTATTTT. Its translation is CASSTGTSGVDTQYF.

The CDR3 here is CASSLSRAAFDTDTQYF. The DNA for the CDR3 is TGCGCCAGCAGCTTGTCGAGGGCCGCTTTTGACACAGATACGCAGTATTTT. The chain employs TRBV5-1 and TRBJ2-3, with D perhaps TRBD2 (5 bases). In germline, CDR1 is SGHRS, CDR2 YFSETQ. There are 17 residues in the CDR3. V lost 1 base, J lost 2 bases, and 17 bases lay in between. Based on the CDR3 plus reference TRBV5-1 and TRBJ2-3, the full variable domain is KAGVTQTPRYLIKTRGQQVTLSCSPISGHRSVSWYQQTPGQGLQFLFEYFSETQRNKGNFPGRFSGRQFSNSRSEMNVSTLELGDSALYLCASSLSRAAFDTDTQYFGPGTRLTVL.

The rearrangement uses TRBV29-1 and TRBJ2-7; no firm D call. Germline values: CDR1 SQVTM, CDR2 ANQGSEA. This CDR3 region has 12 residues. Trimming shortened V by 6 bases and J by 3 bases, and 12 bases separated the two germline ends. The DNA of the CDR3 is TGCAGCGTCACGACAAGCATCTACGAGCAGTACTTC. This codes for CSVTTSIYEQYF.

This chain joins TRBV9 and TRBJ1-3; no firm D call. The CDR3 runs 17 residues. Germline loops: CDR1 SGDLS, CDR2 YYNGEE. Trimming shortened V by 0 bases and J by 0 bases, and 13 bases separated the two germline ends. CDR3 DNA: TGTGCCAGCAGCGTAGGGGCTACAAGGAACTCTGGAAACACCATATATTTT. Translating gives CASSVGATRNSGNTIYF.

This chain uses TRBV10-3 with TRBJ1-2; TRBD1 might be the D (6 bases). V was trimmed by 4 bases and J by 6 bases, leaving 18 bases between them. Germline V gives CDR1 ENHRY, CDR2 SYGVKD. The CDR3 extends over 15 amino acids. CDR3 in DNA: TGTGCCATCAGTGCCACGACAGGCCCCTCCCATGGCTACACCTTC. Protein product: CAISATTGPSHGYTF.

The chain links TRBV14 to TRBJ2-3; TRBD2 matches 7 bases. Germline loops: CDR1 SGHDN, CDR2 FVKESK. The CDR3 loop spans 16 amino acids. The V and J ends lost 1 base and 4 bases, in that order; junction bases with no gene match: 8. Here the CDR3 reads CASSQGKRDRADTQYF. In DNA, the CDR3 is TGTGCCAGCAGCCAAGGGAAGCGGGATAGAGCAGATACGCAGTATTTT.

This chain connects TRBV29-1 to TRBJ2-7; tentative D call: TRBD2 (5 bases). Between the trimmed V and J ends, which lost 4 bases and 2 bases, there was a span of 9 bases. The CDR3 extends over 12 amino acids. Germline V CDR1 and CDR2: SQVTM, ANQGSEA. CDR3 loop: CSVVQEAYEQYF. The CDR3 coding sequence is TGCAGCGTTGTCCAGGAGGCCTACGAGCAGTACTTC.

This chain uses TRBV7-9 with TRBJ2-3; D might be TRBD1 (5 bases). Germline assignment: CDR1 SEHNR and CDR2 FQNEAQ (reference sequence). Trimming pared 1 base from V and 1 base from J, leaving 9 bases between. The CDR3 length is 15 residues. For the CDR3, the DNA is TGTGCCAGCAGCTTAGAGAAAGGGGGCACAGATACGCAGTATTTT. Translation: CASSLEKGGTDTQYF.

This clone has only a few counts. This chain links TRBV9 with TRBJ1-4; 10 bases align to TRBD1. The CDR3 spans 15 residues. Germline CDR1 is SGDLS and CDR2 is YYNGEE. The V gene end was trimmed by 3 bases and the J gene end by 6 bases; junction bases not matched to a gene: 5. CDR3 sequence reads: CASSAGTGVYEKLFF. DNA for the CDR3: TGTGCCAGCAGCGCCGGGACAGGGGTGTATGAAAAACTGTTTTTT.

Only a few counts were recorded for this clone. The V gene is TRBV4-3, the J gene TRBJ2-7; TRBD2 aligns across 8 bases. V gave up 0 bases and J gave up 4 bases; unmatched junction bases: 2. The CDR3 covers 14 residues. Per germline, CDR1 LGHNA and CDR2 YSLEER. DNA for the CDR3: TGCGCCAGCAGCCAAGACGGGGGGGTATACGAGCAGTACTTC. This sequence encodes CASSQDGGVYEQYF.

The V and J genes are TRBV9 and TRBJ2-5, with D perhaps TRBD1 (5 bases). V lost 1 base and J lost 2, with 15 bases in between. This CDR3 is 16 amino acids long. CDR1 SGDLS and CDR2 YYNGEE come from the germline V gene. The CDR3 spells CASSVSESGIQETQYF. The CDR3, as DNA: TGTGCCAGCAGCGTATCCGAGTCAGGGATACAAGAGACCCAGTACTTC.

In this sample, this clone turned up once. The chain uses TRBV7-9 and TRBJ1-2; perhaps TRBD1 as D (6 bases). The V gene's germline CDR1 is SEHNR and CDR2 FQNEAQ (reference sequence). The length of the CDR3 is 14 residues. The ends were cut back, 1 base at V and 6 bases at J, with 12 bases in the middle. CDR3 DNA sequence: TGTGCCAGCAGCTTAGACAGGGCGGAGGATGGCTACACCTTC. Amino acids: CASSLDRAEDGYTF.

The chain joins TRBV4-2 to TRBJ2-7; a weak D match, TRBD2 (5 bases). The V gene's germline CDR1 is LGHNA and CDR2 YNFKEQ. The CDR3 consists of 18 residues. Trimming removed 1 base from V and 2 bases from J, with 21 bases in between. CDR3 amino acids: CASSQAYFQADGTYEQYF. In DNA, the CDR3 is TGTGCCAGCAGCCAAGCGTACTTCCAAGCGGACGGGACCTACGAGCAGTACTTC.

The chain carries TRBV4-3 and TRBJ1-1; D perhaps matches TRBD1 (5 bases). Germline CDR1 and CDR2: LGHNA and YSLEER. The CDR3 runs to 15 residues. The V end lost 0 bases, the J end lost 2 bases, and 10 bases lay between the germline ends. The CDR3 protein is CASSQEGGYNTEAFF. As DNA, the CDR3 is TGCGCCAGCAGCCAAGAGGGGGGTTATAACACTGAAGCTTTCTTT.

The chain combines TRBV5-6 with TRBJ2-2, with 8 positions matching TRBD1. Germline CDR1 SGHDT, CDR2 YYEEEE. J lost 4 bases, V lost 5 bases, and 16 bases had no gene match. The CDR3 loop spans 18 amino acids. The DNA for the CDR3 is TGTGCCAGCAGTTATGGTTTCACTACAGGGGGTAGCACCGGGGAGCTGTTTTTT. It yields the protein CASSYGFTTGGSTGELFF.

The chain is built from TRBV10-2 and TRBJ1-6, with D possibly being TRBD1 (5 bases). Deletions cut 3 bases from V and 7 bases from J, with 22 bases between. CDR1 and CDR2 from the germline V gene are WSHSY and SAAADI. The CDR3 is made up of 18 amino acids. The chain's CDR3 is CASSDSRLSTVGNSPLHF. CDR3 coding DNA: TGCGCCAGCAGTGATTCCCGATTGTCGACAGTCGGGAATTCACCCCTCCACTTT.

The chain couples TRBV7-9 to TRBJ2-7, with D possibly matching TRBD1 (5 bases). The CDR3 totals 15 residues. Germline V gives CDR1 SEHNR, CDR2 FQNEAQ (reference sequence). Trimming stripped 1 base from V and 3 bases from J, with 13 bases between. The CDR3 sequence: CASSLVSGNNYEQYF. The CDR3 DNA sequence: TGTGCCAGCAGCTTAGTTTCAGGGAATAACTACGAGCAGTACTTC.